This T cell receptor (beta chain) is drawn from a study of human T cells and chemical hapten exposure. Indicated time point: patch test 1, 2 weeks after DPC sensitization. Treatment indicated: therapeutic diphenylcyclopropenone sensitization with weekly scalp DPC. Germline values: CDR1 MGHRA, CDR2 YSYEKL. The V gene lost 0 bases and the J gene lost 4 bases, with 7 bases spanning the gap. The CDR3 totals 15 residues. This clonotype was observed at least ten times. Via MiXCR, TCRdb re-called the RACE reads, giving one row per CDR3 protein. The table includes nearly 350,000 distinct CDR3 sequences, around 7% detected once.

The sequencing here drew on whole blood, taken in connection with sensitization to the hapten diphenylcyclopropenone (DPC). This sequence joins TRBV4-1 and TRBJ2-6; no reliable D call. This receptor was obtained from a woman younger than 30 with alopecia areata. Some clones in this sample may be carry-over from other donors' samples. CDR3 sequence (DNA): TGCGCCAGCAGCCAAGATGGCCGGGGGGCCAACGTCCTGACTTTC. Protein sequence: CASSQDGRGANVLTF.